This T cell receptor (beta chain) was retrieved from a study of cytomegalovirus exposure and HLA in healthy donors. Study observations and caveats: The tendency of first-cohort TCR clusters to co-occur in the roughly 130 validation repertoires emerged from a later analysis. There were 164 TCR beta chains listed as cytomegalovirus-associated. Confirmation was obtained in vitro that three CMV-associated chains are specific for CMV antigens.

Only in-frame clones appear in the TCRdb table, and some are missing; sequencing was by immunoSEQ multiplex PCR. The sample carries under 200,000 clones, around 80% recorded once. Donors came from a validation cohort of fewer than 150 subjects, distinct from the first 666-subject cohort. CDR1 LNHDA and CDR2 SQIVND come from the germline V gene (reference sequence). V was clipped by 7 bases and J by 4 bases; unmatched bases: 5. CDR3 length equals 13 residues. On this clone: Its cognate antigen is unknown.

This TCR was sampled from a woman in her 30s in good health and CMV-seronegative. Sample: PBMCs. V is TRBV19 and J is TRBJ2-5; 8 bases match TRBD1. CDR3 nucleotide sequence: TGTGCCAGTACCCACAGGGGGGCAGAGACCCAGTACTTC. It translates to CASTHRGAETQYF. Drawing the rest from reference TRBV19 and TRBJ2-5, the complete variable domain is DGGITQSPKYLFRKEGQNVTLSCEQNLNHDAMYWYRQDPGQGLRLIYYSQIVNDFQKGDIAEGYSVSREKKESFPLTVTSAQKNPTAFYLCASTHRGAETQYFGPGTRLLVL.